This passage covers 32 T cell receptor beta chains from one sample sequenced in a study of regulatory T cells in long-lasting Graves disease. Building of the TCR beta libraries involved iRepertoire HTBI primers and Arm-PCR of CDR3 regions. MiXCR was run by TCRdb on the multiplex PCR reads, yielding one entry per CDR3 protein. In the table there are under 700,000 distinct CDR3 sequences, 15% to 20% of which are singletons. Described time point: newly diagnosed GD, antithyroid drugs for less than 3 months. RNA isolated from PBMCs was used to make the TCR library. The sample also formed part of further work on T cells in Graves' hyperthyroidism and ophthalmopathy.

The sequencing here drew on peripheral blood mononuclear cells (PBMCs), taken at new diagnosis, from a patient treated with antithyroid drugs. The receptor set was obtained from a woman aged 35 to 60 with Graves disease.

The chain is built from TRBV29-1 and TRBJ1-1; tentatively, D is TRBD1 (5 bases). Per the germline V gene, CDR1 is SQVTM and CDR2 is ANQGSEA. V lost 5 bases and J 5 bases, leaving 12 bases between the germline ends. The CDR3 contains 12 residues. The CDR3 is CSVQEGWTEAFF. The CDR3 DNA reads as TGCAGCGTTCAGGAGGGGTGGACTGAAGCTTTCTTT.

The CDR3 reads CASSLTRAGGVDTQYF. CDR3 nucleotide sequence: TGTGCCAGCAGCCTTACGAGAGCCGGGGGGGTAGATACGCAGTATTTT. V and J are TRBV7-2 and TRBJ2-3, with TRBD2 matching over 8 bases. V lost 5 bases, J lost 5 bases, and 12 bases stayed unmatched. The CDR3 runs to 16 residues. Germline V gene sequence: CDR1 SGHTA, CDR2 FQGNSA.

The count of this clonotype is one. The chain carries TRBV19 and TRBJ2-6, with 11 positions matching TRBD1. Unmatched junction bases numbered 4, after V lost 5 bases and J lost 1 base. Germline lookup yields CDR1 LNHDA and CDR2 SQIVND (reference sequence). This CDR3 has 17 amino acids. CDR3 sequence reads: CASSPDRGLSGANVLTF. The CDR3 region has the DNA TGTGCCAGTAGTCCGGACAGGGGGCTTTCTGGGGCCAACGTCCTGACTTTC.

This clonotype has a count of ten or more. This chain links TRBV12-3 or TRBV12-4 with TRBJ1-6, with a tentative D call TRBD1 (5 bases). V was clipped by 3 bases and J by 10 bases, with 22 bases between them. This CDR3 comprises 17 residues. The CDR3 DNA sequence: TGTGCCAGCAGTTTTTATCATTCGCCTCAGGGCGGCTCACCCCTCCACTTT. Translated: CASSFYHSPQGGSPLHF.

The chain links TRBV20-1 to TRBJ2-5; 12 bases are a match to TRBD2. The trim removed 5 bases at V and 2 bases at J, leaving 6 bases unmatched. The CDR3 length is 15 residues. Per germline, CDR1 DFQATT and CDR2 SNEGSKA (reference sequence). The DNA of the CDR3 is TGCAGTGCTCCGCGACTAGCGGGGGCACAAGAGACCCAGTACTTC. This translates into CSAPRLAGAQETQYF.

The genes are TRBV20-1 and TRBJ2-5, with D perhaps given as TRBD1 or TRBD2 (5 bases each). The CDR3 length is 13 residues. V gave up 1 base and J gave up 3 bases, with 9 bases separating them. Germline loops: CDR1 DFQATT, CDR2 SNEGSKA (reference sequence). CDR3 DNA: TGCAGTGCTAGAGGGGGGACCAAAGAGACCCAGTACTTC. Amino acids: CSARGGTKETQYF.

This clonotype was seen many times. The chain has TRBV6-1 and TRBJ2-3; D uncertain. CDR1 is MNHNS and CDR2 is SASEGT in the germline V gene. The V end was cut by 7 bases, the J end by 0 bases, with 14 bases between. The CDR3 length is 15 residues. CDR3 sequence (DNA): TGTGCCAGCACTTCCTTAGCCTCTAGCACAGATACGCAGTATTTT. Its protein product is CASTSLASSTDTQYF.

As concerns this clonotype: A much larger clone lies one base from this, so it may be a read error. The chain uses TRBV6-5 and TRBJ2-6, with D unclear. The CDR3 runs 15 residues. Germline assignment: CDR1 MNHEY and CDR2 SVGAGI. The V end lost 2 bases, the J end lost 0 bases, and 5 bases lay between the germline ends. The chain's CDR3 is CASSYGSSGANVLTF. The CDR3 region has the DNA TGTGCCAGCAGTTACGGGTCCTCTGGGGCCAACGTCCTGACTTTC.

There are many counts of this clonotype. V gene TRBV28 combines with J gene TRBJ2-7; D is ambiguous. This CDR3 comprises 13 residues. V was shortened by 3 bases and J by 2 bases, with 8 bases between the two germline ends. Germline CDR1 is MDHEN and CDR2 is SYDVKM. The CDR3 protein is CASSFGPTYEQYF. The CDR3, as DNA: TGTGCCAGCAGTTTTGGGCCAACCTACGAGCAGTACTTC.

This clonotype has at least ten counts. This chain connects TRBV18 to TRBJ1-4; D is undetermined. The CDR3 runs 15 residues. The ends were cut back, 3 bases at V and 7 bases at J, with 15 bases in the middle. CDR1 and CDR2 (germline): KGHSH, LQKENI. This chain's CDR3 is CASSPRYGDGEKLFF. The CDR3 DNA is TGTGCCAGCTCACCCCGTTATGGAGACGGTGAAAAACTGTTTTTT.

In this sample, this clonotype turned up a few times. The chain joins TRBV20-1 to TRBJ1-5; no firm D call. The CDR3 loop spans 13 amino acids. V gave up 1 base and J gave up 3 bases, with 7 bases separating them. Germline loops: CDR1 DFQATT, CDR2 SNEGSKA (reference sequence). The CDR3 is CSARGWDNQPQHF. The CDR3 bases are TGCAGTGCTAGAGGTTGGGACAATCAGCCCCAGCATTTT.

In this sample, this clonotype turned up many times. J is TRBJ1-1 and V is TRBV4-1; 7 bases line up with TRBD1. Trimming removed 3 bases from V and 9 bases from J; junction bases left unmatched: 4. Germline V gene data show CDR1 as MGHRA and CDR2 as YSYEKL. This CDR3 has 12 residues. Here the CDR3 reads CASSHDRAKAFF. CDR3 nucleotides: TGCGCCAGCAGCCACGACAGGGCCAAAGCTTTCTTT.

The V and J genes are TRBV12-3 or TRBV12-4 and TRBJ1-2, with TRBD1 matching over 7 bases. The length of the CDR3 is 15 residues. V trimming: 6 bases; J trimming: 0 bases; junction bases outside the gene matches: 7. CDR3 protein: CASSQRTGANYGYTF. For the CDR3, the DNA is TGTGCCAGCAGCCAGCGGACAGGAGCTAACTATGGCTACACCTTC.

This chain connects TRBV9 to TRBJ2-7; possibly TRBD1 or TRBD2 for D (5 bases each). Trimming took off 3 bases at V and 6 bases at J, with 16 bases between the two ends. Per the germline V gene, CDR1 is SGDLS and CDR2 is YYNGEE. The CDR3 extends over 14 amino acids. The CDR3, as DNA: TGTGCCAGCAGCGCCACCGGGACCTGGGGCGAGCAGTACTTC. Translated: CASSATGTWGEQYF.

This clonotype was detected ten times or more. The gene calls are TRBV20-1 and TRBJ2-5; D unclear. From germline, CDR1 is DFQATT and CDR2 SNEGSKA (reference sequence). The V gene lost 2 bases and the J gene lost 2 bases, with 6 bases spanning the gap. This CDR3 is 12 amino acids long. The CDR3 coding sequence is TGCAGTGCTAGAAGGGAACAAGAGACCCAGTACTTC. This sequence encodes CSARREQETQYF.

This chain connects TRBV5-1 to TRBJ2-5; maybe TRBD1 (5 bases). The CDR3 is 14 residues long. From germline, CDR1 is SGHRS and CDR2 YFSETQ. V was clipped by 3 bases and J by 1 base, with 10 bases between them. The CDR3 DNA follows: TGCGCCAGCAGCTCAATGGACATCCAAGAGACCCAGTACTTC. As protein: CASSSMDIQETQYF.

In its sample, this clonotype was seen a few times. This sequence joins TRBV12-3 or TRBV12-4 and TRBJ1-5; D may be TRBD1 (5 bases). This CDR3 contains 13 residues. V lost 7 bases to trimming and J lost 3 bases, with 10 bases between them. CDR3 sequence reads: CASNNRFNQPQHF. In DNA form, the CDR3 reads TGTGCCAGCAATAACAGGTTCAATCAGCCCCAGCATTTT.

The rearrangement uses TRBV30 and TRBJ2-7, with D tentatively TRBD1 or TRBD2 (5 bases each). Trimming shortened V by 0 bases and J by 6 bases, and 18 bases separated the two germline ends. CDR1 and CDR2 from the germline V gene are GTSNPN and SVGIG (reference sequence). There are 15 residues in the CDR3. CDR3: CAWSVQGVPRCEQYF. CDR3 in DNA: TGTGCCTGGAGTGTTCAGGGAGTCCCCAGATGCGAGCAGTACTTC.

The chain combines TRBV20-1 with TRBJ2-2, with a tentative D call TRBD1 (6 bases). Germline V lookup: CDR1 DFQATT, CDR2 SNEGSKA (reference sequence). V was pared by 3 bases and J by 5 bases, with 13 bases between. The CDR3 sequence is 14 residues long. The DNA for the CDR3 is TGCAGTGCTAGGAACAGGGCGTGGACCGGGGAGCTGTTTTTT. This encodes CSARNRAWTGELFF.

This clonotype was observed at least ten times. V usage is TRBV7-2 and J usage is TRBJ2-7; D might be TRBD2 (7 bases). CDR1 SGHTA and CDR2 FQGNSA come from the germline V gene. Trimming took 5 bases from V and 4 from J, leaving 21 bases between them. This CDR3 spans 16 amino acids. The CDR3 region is CASSLRGGGASYEQYF. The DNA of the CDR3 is TGTGCCAGCAGCCTCAGAGGGGGGGGGGCGTCGTACGAGCAGTACTTC.

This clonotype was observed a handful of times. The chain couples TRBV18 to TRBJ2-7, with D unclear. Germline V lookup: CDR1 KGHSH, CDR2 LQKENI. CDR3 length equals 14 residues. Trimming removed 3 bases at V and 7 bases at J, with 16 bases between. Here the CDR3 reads CASSPLLMGEEQYF. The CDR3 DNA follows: TGTGCCAGCTCACCCCTCTTGATGGGCGAAGAGCAGTACTTC.

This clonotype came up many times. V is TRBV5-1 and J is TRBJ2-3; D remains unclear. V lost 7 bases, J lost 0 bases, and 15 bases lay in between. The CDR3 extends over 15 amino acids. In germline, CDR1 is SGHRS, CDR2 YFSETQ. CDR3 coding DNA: TGCGCCAGCCTCGCGACTCAAACTAGCACAGATACGCAGTATTTT. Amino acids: CASLATQTSTDTQYF.

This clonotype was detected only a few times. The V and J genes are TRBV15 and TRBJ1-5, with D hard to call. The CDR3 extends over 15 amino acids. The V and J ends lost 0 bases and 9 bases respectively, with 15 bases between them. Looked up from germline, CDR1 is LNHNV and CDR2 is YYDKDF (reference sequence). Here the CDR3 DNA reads TGTGCCACCAGCAGAGATGCAGACTCCGGCGGGCCCCAGCATTTT. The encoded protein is CATSRDADSGGPQHF. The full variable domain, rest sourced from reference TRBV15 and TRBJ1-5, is DAMVIQNPRYQVTQFGKPVTLSCSQTLNHNVMYWYQQKSSQAPKLLFHYYDKDFNNEADTPDNFQSRRPNTSFCFLDIRSPGLGDTAMYLCATSRDADSGGPQHFGDGTRLSIL.

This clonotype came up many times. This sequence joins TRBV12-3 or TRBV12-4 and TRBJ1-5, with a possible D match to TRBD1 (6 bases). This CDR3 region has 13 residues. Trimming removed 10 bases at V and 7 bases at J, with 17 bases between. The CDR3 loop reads CATQEGGGQPQHF. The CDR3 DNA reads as TGTGCCACCCAAGAGGGGGGCGGGCAGCCCCAGCATTTT.

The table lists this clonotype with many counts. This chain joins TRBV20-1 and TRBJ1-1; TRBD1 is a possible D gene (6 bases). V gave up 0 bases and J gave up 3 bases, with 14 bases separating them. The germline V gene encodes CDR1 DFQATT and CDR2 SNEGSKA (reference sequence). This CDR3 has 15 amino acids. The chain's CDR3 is CSARDYSGADTEAFF. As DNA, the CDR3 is TGCAGTGCTAGAGATTACTCAGGGGCTGACACTGAAGCTTTCTTT.

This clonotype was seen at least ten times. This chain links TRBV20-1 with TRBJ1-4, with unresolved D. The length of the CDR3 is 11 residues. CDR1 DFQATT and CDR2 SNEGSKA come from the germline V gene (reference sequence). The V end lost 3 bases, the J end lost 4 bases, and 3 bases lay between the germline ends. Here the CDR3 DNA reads TGCAGTGCTAGCAATAATGAAAAACTGTTTTTT. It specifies CSASNNEKLFF.

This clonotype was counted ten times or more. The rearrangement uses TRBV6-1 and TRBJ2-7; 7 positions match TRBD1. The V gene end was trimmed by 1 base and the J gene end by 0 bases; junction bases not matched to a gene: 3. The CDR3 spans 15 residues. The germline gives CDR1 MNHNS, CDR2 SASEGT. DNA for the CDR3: TGTGCCAGCAGTGAAGGGGGACAGAGCTCCTACGAGCAGTACTTC. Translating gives CASSEGGQSSYEQYF.

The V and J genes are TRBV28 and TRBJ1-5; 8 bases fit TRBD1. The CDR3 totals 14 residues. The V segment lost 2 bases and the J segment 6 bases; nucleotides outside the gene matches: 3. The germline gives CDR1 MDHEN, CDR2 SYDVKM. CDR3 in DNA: TGTGCCAGCAGTTTAGGCAGGGGGCGTCAGCCCCAGCATTTT. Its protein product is CASSLGRGRQPQHF. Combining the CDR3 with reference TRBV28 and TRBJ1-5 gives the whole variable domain DVKVTQSSRYLVKRTGEKVFLECVQDMDHENMFWYRQDPGLGLRLIYFSYDVKMKEKGDIPEGYSVSREKKERFSLILESASTNQTSMYLCASSLGRGRQPQHFGDGTRLSIL.

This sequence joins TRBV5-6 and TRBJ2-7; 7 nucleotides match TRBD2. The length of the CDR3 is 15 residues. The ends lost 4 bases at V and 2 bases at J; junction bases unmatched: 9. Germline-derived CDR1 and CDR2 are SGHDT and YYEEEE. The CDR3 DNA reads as TGTGCCAGCAGCAGGGATGGGGGGGGAGCCTACGAGCAGTACTTC. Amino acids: CASSRDGGGAYEQYF.

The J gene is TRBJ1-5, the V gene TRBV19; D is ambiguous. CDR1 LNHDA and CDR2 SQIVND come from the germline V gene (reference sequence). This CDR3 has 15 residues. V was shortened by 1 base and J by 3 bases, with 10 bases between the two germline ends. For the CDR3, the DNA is TGTGCCAGTAGTATAGTTGGGTCAGCCAATCAGCCCCAGCATTTT. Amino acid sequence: CASSIVGSANQPQHF.

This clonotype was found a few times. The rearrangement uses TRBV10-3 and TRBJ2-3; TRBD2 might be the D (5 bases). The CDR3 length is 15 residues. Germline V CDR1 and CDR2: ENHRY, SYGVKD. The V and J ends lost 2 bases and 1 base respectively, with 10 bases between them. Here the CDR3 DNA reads TGTGCCATCAGTGAGCGGGGATTCGGCACAGATACGCAGTATTTT. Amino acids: CAISERGFGTDTQYF.

The chain's CDR3 is CASSQDRWGSTGELFF. The DNA for the CDR3 is TGCGCCAGCAGCCAAGATCGGTGGGGTAGCACCGGGGAGCTGTTTTTT. This chain joins TRBV4-1 and TRBJ2-2; D is ambiguous. The CDR3 spans 16 residues. Trimming shortened V by 0 bases and J by 4 bases, and 12 bases separated the two germline ends. Germline V gene data show CDR1 as MGHRA and CDR2 as YSYEKL.